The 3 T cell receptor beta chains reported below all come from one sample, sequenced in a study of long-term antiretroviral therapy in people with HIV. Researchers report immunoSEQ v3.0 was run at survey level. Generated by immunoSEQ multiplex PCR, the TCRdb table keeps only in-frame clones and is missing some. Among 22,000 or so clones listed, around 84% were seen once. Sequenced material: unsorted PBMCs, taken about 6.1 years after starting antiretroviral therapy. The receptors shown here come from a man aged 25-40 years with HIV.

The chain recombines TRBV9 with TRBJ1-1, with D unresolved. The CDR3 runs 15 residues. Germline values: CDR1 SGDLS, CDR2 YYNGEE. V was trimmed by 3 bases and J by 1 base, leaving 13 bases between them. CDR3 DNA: TGTGCCAGCAGCGGACTAGTAGGCAGGAACACTGAAGCTTTCTTT. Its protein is CASSGLVGRNTEAFF.

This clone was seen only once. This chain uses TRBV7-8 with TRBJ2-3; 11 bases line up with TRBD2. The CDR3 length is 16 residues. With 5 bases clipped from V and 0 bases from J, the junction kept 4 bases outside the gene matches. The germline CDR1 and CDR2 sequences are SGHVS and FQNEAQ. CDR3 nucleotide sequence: TGTGCCAGCAGCGGTAGACTAGCGGGGAGCACAGATACGCAGTATTTT. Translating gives CASSGRLAGSTDTQYF.

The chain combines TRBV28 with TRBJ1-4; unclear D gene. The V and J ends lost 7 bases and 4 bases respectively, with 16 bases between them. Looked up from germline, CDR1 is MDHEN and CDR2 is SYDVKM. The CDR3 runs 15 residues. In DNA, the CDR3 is TGTGCCAGCAAACCACCTCCCGATTATAATGAAAAACTGTTTTTT. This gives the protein CASKPPPDYNEKLFF.